The sequence of this T cell receptor (beta chain) was determined in a study of patients and donors after allogeneic stem cell transplantation. One entry per CDR3 protein results from TCRdb running MiXCR on the RT-PCR reads. Altogether under 200,000 distinct CDR3 sequences are present, approximately 31% being singletons, with the ten largest covering under 3.5%. This clonotype occurred many times. Sequenced sample: blood, either unsorted or a sorted T cell fraction (not recorded which). The receptor was derived from a human donor who was either an allogeneic HSCT recipient or a stem cell or donor lymphocyte infusion donor (not recorded which). It is not recorded whose cells these are; they may come from a transplant donor.

CDR3 residues: CASSSLRDRGNNEQFF. CDR3 DNA: TGTGCCAGCAGCTCCCTCCGGGACAGGGGCAACAATGAGCAGTTCTTC. This chain links TRBV7-9 with TRBJ2-1, with 10 bases aligning to TRBD1. J was trimmed by 5 bases and V by 4 bases; bases with no gene match: 8. The CDR3 covers 16 residues. Germline CDR1 and CDR2: SEHNR and FQNEAQ (reference sequence).